One sample yielded the 18 T cell receptor beta chains listed below, sequenced in a study of blood T cell repertoires in COVID-19. TCRdb's copy holds only in-frame clones and misses some; the assay was immunoSEQ multiplex PCR. The repertoire holds 40,000 to 55,000 clones, 83% seen once, with 5.2% in the top ten. The source material was peripheral blood. The source is a human donor in a cohort sampled during active COVID-19.

The DNA of the CDR3 is TGTGCTAGTGCCCCGAGGGGTGGGAAACAGGGGCTCGACGAGCAGTACTTC. It specifies CASAPRGGKQGLDEQYF. The genes are TRBV12-5 and TRBJ2-7, with TRBD1 matching 7 bases. Germline V CDR1 and CDR2: LGHNT, FRNRAP. The CDR3 contains 17 residues. Trimming took 7 bases from V and 5 from J; bases not matched to a gene: 20.

This clone was recorded a few times. The chain joins TRBV30 to TRBJ1-5; D is undetermined. The CDR3 is 13 residues long. Trimming removed 2 bases from V and 7 bases from J, with 12 bases in between. Germline V gene sequence: CDR1 GTSNPN, CDR2 SVGIG (reference sequence). The CDR3 coding sequence is TGTGCCTGGAGTCGGTCCGAAGAACAGCCCCAGCATTTT. Translated, it gives CAWSRSEEQPQHF.

V and J are TRBV2 and TRBJ2-1; TRBD2 matches at 9 bases. The CDR3 sequence is 15 residues long. Germline V gene lookup returns CDR1 SNHLY and CDR2 FYNNEI. V was clipped by 10 bases and J by 8 bases; unmatched bases: 15. The CDR3 is CATKLGTSLYYEQFF. In DNA form, the CDR3 reads TGTGCCACCAAACTCGGGACTAGCTTATACTATGAGCAGTTCTTC.

This chain connects TRBV5-1 to TRBJ1-4, with D possibly being TRBD1 (5 bases). Germline values: CDR1 SGHRS, CDR2 YFSETQ. Between the trimmed V and J ends, which lost 0 bases and 0 bases, there was a span of 9 bases. The CDR3 runs 16 residues. CDR3 loop: CASSLARETTNEKLFF. The DNA of the CDR3 is TGCGCCAGCAGCTTGGCCAGGGAAACAACTAATGAAAAACTGTTTTTT. Full variable domain (rest looked up from reference TRBV5-1 and TRBJ1-4): KAGVTQTPRYLIKTRGQQVTLSCSPISGHRSVSWYQQTPGQGLQFLFEYFSETQRNKGNFPGRFSGRQFSNSRSEMNVSTLELGDSALYLCASSLARETTNEKLFFGSGTQLSVL.

The chain employs TRBV18 and TRBJ1-5, with a weak D call TRBD1 (6 bases). CDR3 length: 17 residues. Trimming removed 3 bases at V and 0 bases at J, with 15 bases between. CDR1 and CDR2 from the germline V gene are KGHSH and LQKENI. The CDR3 DNA sequence: TGTGCCAGCTCACCTACCAGGGGTTTAGGTAGCAATCAGCCCCAGCATTTT. Encoded protein: CASSPTRGLGSNQPQHF.

The chain links TRBV2 to TRBJ1-2, with 8 bases that match TRBD1. The V gene end was trimmed by 1 base and the J gene end by 0 bases; junction bases not matched to a gene: 1. The CDR3 is 15 residues long. Germline loops: CDR1 SNHLY, CDR2 FYNNEI. The CDR3 DNA sequence: TGTGCCAGCAGTGAAGGCAGGGGGCCTAACTATGGCTACACCTTC. Amino acid sequence: CASSEGRGPNYGYTF.

This chain joins TRBV3-1 (or the pseudogene TRBV3-2) and TRBJ1-5, with a weak D call TRBD1 (6 bases). CDR1 is LGHDT, CDR2 YNNKEL, per germline (reference sequence). V gave up 0 bases and J gave up 9 bases, with 15 bases separating them. CDR3 size: 15 residues. This CDR3 reads CASSQDARGERPQHF. The CDR3 DNA reads TGTGCCAGCAGCCAAGATGCCAGGGGCGAACGGCCCCAGCATTTT.

V usage is TRBV4-2 and J usage is TRBJ2-3, with D uncertain. This CDR3 has 15 residues. The V and J ends lost 3 bases and 0 bases respectively, with 10 bases between them. The V gene's germline CDR1 is LGHNA and CDR2 YNFKEQ. The CDR3 DNA reads TGTGCCAGCAGCCAGGCGGATGCTAGCACAGATACGCAGTATTTT. It is translated as CASSQADASTDTQYF.

The rearrangement uses TRBV5-1 and TRBJ1-2, with D hard to call. Between the trimmed V and J ends, which lost 0 bases and 6 bases, there was a span of 12 bases. CDR1 SGHRS and CDR2 YFSETQ come from the germline V gene. This CDR3 has 14 amino acids. The chain's CDR3 is CASSLAWGEHGYTF. The CDR3 coding sequence is TGCGCCAGCAGCTTGGCTTGGGGAGAACATGGCTACACCTTC.

This clone was seen only once. CDR3: CASSLATRVYF. The CDR3 DNA reads as TGTGCCAGCAGCTTAGCTACGAGGGTGTACTTC. The chain links TRBV11-2 to TRBJ2-7; TRBD2 might be the D (5 bases). There are 11 residues in the CDR3. The V end was cut by 1 base, the J end by 12 bases, with 10 bases between. Germline lookup yields CDR1 SGHAT and CDR2 FQNNGV.

The chain carries TRBV9 and TRBJ1-6; a weak D match, TRBD1 (6 bases). The CDR3 extends over 15 amino acids. V was pared by 2 bases and J by 7 bases, with 13 bases between. Germline CDR1 and CDR2: SGDLS and YYNGEE. The CDR3 spells CASSVVGQKNSPLHF. CDR3 DNA sequence: TGTGCCAGCAGCGTTGTAGGACAGAAAAATTCACCCCTCCACTTT.

The CDR3 DNA reads TGCAGTGCTCGCTACTTTGATACGCAGTATTTT. Its translation: CSARYFDTQYF. V and J are TRBV20-1 and TRBJ2-3; D not resolved. V was trimmed by 5 bases and J by 6 bases, leaving 9 bases between them. The CDR3 totals 11 residues. From germline, CDR1 is DFQATT and CDR2 SNEGSKA (reference sequence).

The chain recombines TRBV7-9 with TRBJ1-2; 8 nucleotides line up with TRBD1. V was pared by 5 bases and J by 8 bases, with 7 bases of the junction left unmatched. CDR1 is SEHNR, CDR2 FQNEAQ, per germline (reference sequence). There are 13 residues in the CDR3. CDR3 region: CASSAQGADGYTF. As DNA, the CDR3 is TGTGCCAGCAGCGCCCAGGGGGCCGACGGCTACACCTTC.

This chain joins TRBV4-1 and TRBJ2-3; 9 bases are a match to TRBD2. Per the germline V gene, CDR1 is MGHRA and CDR2 is YSYEKL. Losses at the gene ends were 1 base for V and 4 bases for J; bases not matched to a gene: 3. The CDR3 sequence is 15 residues long. The CDR3 sequence: CASSQGRGGPDTQYF. The CDR3 DNA reads as TGCGCCAGCAGCCAAGGGCGGGGGGGCCCAGATACGCAGTATTTT.

V gene TRBV6-5 combines with J gene TRBJ2-1, with 8 nucleotides matching TRBD1. CDR1 MNHEY and CDR2 SVGAGI come from the germline V gene. The ends lost 8 bases at V and 1 base at J; junction bases unmatched: 7. The CDR3 runs 15 residues. CDR3 sequence: CASGRQGTSYNEQFF. The CDR3 nucleotides are TGTGCCAGCGGCAGACAGGGGACGTCCTACAATGAGCAGTTCTTC.

This clone has just a few counts. The chain carries TRBV4-1 and TRBJ1-3; D is perhaps TRBD1 (5 bases). Germline V CDR1 and CDR2: MGHRA, YSYEKL. V lost 5 bases to trimming and J lost 7 bases, with 15 bases between them. The CDR3 consists of 14 residues. CDR3 amino acids: CASSLGGERNTIYF. DNA of the CDR3: TGCGCCAGCAGCTTGGGGGGTGAAAGGAACACCATATATTTT.

This sequence joins TRBV7-2 and TRBJ1-6; 8 nucleotides align to TRBD1. This CDR3 spans 17 amino acids. Losses at the gene ends were 5 bases for V and 5 bases for J; bases not matched to a gene: 11. CDR1 and CDR2 from the germline V gene are SGHTA and FQGNSA. CDR3 bases: TGTGCCAGCAGCCCAACCCTTCGGACAGGGAATAATTCACCCCTCCACTTT. Amino acids: CASSPTLRTGNNSPLHF.

The chain couples TRBV9 to TRBJ2-3; the match to TRBD2 covers 9 bases. J was trimmed by 3 bases and V by 0 bases; bases with no gene match: 5. Germline values: CDR1 SGDLS, CDR2 YYNGEE. The CDR3 is 16 amino acids. CDR3 nucleotide sequence: TGTGCCAGCAGCGTAGCGGCGGGGGGGCGAACAGATACGCAGTATTTT. It translates to CASSVAAGGRTDTQYF. The full variable domain, in which reference TRBV9 and TRBJ2-3 provide the parts outside the CDR3, is DSGVTQTPKHLITATGQRVTLRCSPRSGDLSVYWYQQSLDQGLQFLIQYYNGEERAKGNILERFSAQQFPDLHSELNLSSLELGDSALYFCASSVAAGGRTDTQYFGPGTRLTVL.